This record covers a single T cell receptor beta chain. Germline lookup yields CDR1 SGHNT and CDR2 YYREEE (reference sequence). Germline trimming cut 4 bases from V and 5 bases from J; bases unmatched to any gene: 11. There are 17 residues in the CDR3. The data originate from a study of beta chain features in type 1 diabetes. Every bit of the isolated RNA underwent reverse transcription, so sequencing read expressed TCRB transcripts. The table came from immunoSEQ multiplex PCR; TCRdb's copy has only in-frame clones and leaves some out. The sample includes about 620,000 clones, about 16% seen only once; the top ten take approximately 0.099%.

The source material was naive CD4+ T cells from blood. This clonotype was sampled from a man younger than 30 in good health. The rearrangement uses TRBV5-4 and TRBJ2-2, with 10 positions matching TRBD1. The CDR3 DNA follows: TGTGCCAGCAGCAAAAGCGCCGGGACAGGGGTAACCGGGGAGCTGTTTTTT. Translating it yields CASSKSAGTGVTGELFF.